This TCR beta chain was captured in a study of T cell responses to AZD1222 COVID-19 vaccine. Study summary: Second-dose recipients at about 4 or about 12 weeks were treated as one pooled group.

Study conclusions and caveats: None of the repertoires were sampled until the peak T cell response had passed. Spike-specific TCR repertoires showed rising breadth and depth after two AZD1222 doses.

Worth noting for this clone: Its cognate antigen is unknown.

Repertoires were generated with immunoSEQ multiplex PCR, while TCRdb's copy carries only in-frame clones and drops some. The table includes about 130,000 clones, 80% to 90% detected once. The germline gives CDR1 SGHAT, CDR2 FQNNGV. Trimming cost V 4 bases and J 0 bases, with 7 bases left between them. This CDR3 is built from 14 residues. Source: peripheral blood, taken on day 0 of AZD1222 vaccination. This chain uses TRBV11-2 with TRBJ2-1, with a possible D match to TRBD1 (5 bases). The source is an adult in good health. The CDR3: CASSSTGSYNEQFF. CDR3 in DNA: TGTGCCAGCAGCTCTACAGGCTCCTACAATGAGCAGTTCTTC.